This T cell receptor (beta chain) was documented in a study of T cell repertoires in cytomegalovirus infection. Study findings and constraints: Carriage of CMV together with the relevant HLA was identifiable through cumulative public TCR beta family frequency.

CDR3 length: 12 residues. Germline CDR1 reads MNHEY; CDR2 reads SMNVEV (reference sequence). Trimming shortened V by 6 bases and J by 8 bases, and 13 bases separated the two germline ends. TCRdb itself ran the reads through MiXCR, one entry per CDR3 protein. The repertoire includes approximately 500,000 distinct CDR3 sequences, approximately 15% of them detected once, and roughly a quarter sits in the top ten. On this clonotype itself: What it binds is not known.

This sequence joins TRBV27 and TRBJ1-1, with unresolved D. Specimen: CD8+ T cells from PBMCs. The source is a human donor in good health (CMV status not recorded). Some clones in this sample may be carry-over from other donors' samples. Here the CDR3 DNA reads TGTGCCAGCAGCTCCCCTTTAAAAGAAGCTTTCTTT. Translation: CASSSPLKEAFF.